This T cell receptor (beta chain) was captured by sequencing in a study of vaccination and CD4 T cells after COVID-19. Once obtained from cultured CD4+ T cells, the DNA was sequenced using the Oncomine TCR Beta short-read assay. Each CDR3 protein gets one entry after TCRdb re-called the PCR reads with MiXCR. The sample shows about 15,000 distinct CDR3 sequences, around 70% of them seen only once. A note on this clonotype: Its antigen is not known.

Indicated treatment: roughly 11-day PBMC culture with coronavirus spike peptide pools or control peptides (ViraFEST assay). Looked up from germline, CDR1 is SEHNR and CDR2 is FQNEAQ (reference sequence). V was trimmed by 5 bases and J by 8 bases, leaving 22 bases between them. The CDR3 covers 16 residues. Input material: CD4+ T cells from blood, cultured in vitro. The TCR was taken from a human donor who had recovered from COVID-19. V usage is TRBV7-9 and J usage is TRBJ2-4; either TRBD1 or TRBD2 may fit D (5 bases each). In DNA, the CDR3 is TGTGCCAGCAGCCAAGGGACGGGGCCTGCTTTGGACATTCAGTACTTC. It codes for CASSQGTGPALDIQYF.